This passage covers 32 T cell receptor beta chains from one sample sequenced in a study of blood T cell repertoires in COVID-19. Profiled with immunoSEQ multiplex PCR; TCRdb holds only in-frame clones, not every one. This sample carries some 270,000 clones, around 85% of them seen once, and the ten largest clones take 0.7% to 0.9%. The specimen was peripheral blood. Receptors originate from a human donor with COVID-19, enrolled during active disease. The donor label of this sample is uncertain.

The rearrangement joins TRBV5-1 to TRBJ1-4; D remains unclear. CDR3 length equals 14 residues. The germline gives CDR1 SGHRS, CDR2 YFSETQ. Trimming left V 5 bases short and J 0 bases short, with 8 bases between. Here the CDR3 reads CASSPLATNEKLFF. DNA of the CDR3: TGCGCCAGCAGTCCCTTAGCAACTAATGAAAAACTGTTTTTT.

This clone was observed once. This chain connects TRBV5-1 to TRBJ1-4, with TRBD1 as a possible D gene (6 bases). The CDR3 totals 14 residues. Per the germline V gene, CDR1 is SGHRS and CDR2 is YFSETQ. Trimming removed 4 bases at V and 8 bases at J, with 15 bases between. Here the CDR3 reads CASSGPGAREKLFF. The CDR3, as DNA: TGCGCCAGCAGCGGACCAGGGGCGAGGGAAAAACTGTTTTTT. The full variable domain, in which reference TRBV5-1 and TRBJ1-4 provide the parts outside the CDR3, is KAGVTQTPRYLIKTRGQQVTLSCSPISGHRSVSWYQQTPGQGLQFLFEYFSETQRNKGNFPGRFSGRQFSNSRSEMNVSTLELGDSALYLCASSGPGAREKLFFGSGTQLSVL.

The chain couples TRBV25-1 to TRBJ2-5, with TRBD1 as a possible D gene (6 bases). From germline, CDR1 is MGHDK and CDR2 SYGVNS. The V end was cut by 6 bases, the J end by 1 base, with 21 bases between. The CDR3 runs 17 residues. The CDR3 DNA reads TGTGCCAGCAGCACTCGTTCGACAGGCTCCGGCCAAGAGACCCAGTACTTC. It encodes CASSTRSTGSGQETQYF.

V usage is TRBV28 and J usage is TRBJ1-4, with D perhaps TRBD1 (5 bases). The germline CDR1 and CDR2 sequences are MDHEN and SYDVKM. The CDR3 is 14 residues long. Trimming cost V 7 bases and J 3 bases, with 12 bases left between them. The CDR3 region has the DNA TGTGCCAGCAAACCCGGGGGTTCTAATGAAAAACTGTTTTTT. Its protein is CASKPGGSNEKLFF.

The chain carries TRBV18 and TRBJ1-1; no definite D call. With 6 bases removed from V and 4 bases from J, the gap between germline ends came to 12 bases. The CDR3 has 13 amino acids. Germline V gives CDR1 KGHSH, CDR2 LQKENI. The CDR3 DNA follows: TGTGCCAGCTCTACTGATCTAGGCACTGAAGCTTTCTTT. Amino acids: CASSTDLGTEAFF.

For this clone: Within the sample, other DNA sequences also encode this same CDR3. The chain joins TRBV12-3 or TRBV12-4 to TRBJ1-4, with a tentative D call TRBD1 (5 bases). The CDR3 runs 13 residues. Trimming took 5 bases from V and 5 from J, leaving 9 bases between them. CDR3 in DNA: TGTGCCAGCAGTCTAAGGGGAAATGAAAAACTGTTTTTT. This gives the protein CASSLRGNEKLFF.

This clone was seen just once. The chain employs TRBV28 and TRBJ2-7; TRBD2 is a possible D gene (6 bases). This CDR3 spans 15 amino acids. The germline V gene has CDR1 MDHEN and CDR2 SYDVKM. The V end was cut by 7 bases, the J end by 7 bases, with 23 bases between. This chain's CDR3 is CASTQGRGFPGEQYF. Here the CDR3 DNA reads TGTGCCAGCACTCAAGGCCGGGGGTTCCCGGGAGAGCAGTACTTC.

The chain is built from TRBV2 and TRBJ2-2, with TRBD2 identical over 8 bases. The CDR3 has 17 residues. CDR1 SNHLY and CDR2 FYNNEI come from the germline V gene. V was pared by 4 bases and J by 1 base, with 8 bases of the junction left unmatched. In nucleotides, the CDR3 is TGTGCCAGCAGTGGGGCCAGCGGGAGAATGAACACCGGGGAGCTGTTTTTT. Translation gives CASSGASGRMNTGELFF.

V is TRBV3-1 (or the pseudogene TRBV3-2) and J is TRBJ2-2, with D unresolved. The CDR3 totals 14 residues. Trimming removed 0 bases from V and 5 bases from J, with 7 bases in between. Germline CDR1 reads LGHDT; CDR2 reads YNNKEL (reference sequence). The CDR3 bases are TGTGCCAGCAGCCAAGACGTCGGTACCGGGGAGCTGTTTTTT. This encodes CASSQDVGTGELFF.

This clone was seen a handful of times. The chain recombines TRBV27 with TRBJ1-2; D perhaps matches TRBD1 (5 bases). Germline lookup yields CDR1 MNHEY and CDR2 SMNVEV (reference sequence). This CDR3 is built from 17 residues. V shed 2 bases and J shed 1 base, with 17 bases lying between them. CDR3 nucleotides: TGTGCCAGCAGTTTAACCCCGACAGCACGTTTTAACTATGGCTACACCTTC. Its protein is CASSLTPTARFNYGYTF.

The table lists this clone with a count of one. This sequence joins TRBV7-3 and TRBJ2-3; 7 bases line up with TRBD2. This CDR3 region has 15 residues. Germline V CDR1 and CDR2: SGHTA, FQGTGA. V lost 7 bases, J lost 6 bases, and 13 bases stayed unmatched. CDR3 sequence (DNA): TGTGCCAGCATGATGGGGAGCGGGACCACGGATACGCAGTATTTT. This codes for CASMMGSGTTDTQYF. The variable domain in full, with the rest retrieved from reference TRBV7-3 and TRBJ2-3, is GAGVSQTPSNKVTEKGKYVELRCDPISGHTALYWYRQSLGQGPEFLIYFQGTGAADDSGLPNDRFFAVRPEGSVSTLKIQRTERGDSAVYLCASMMGSGTTDTQYFGPGTRLTVL.

This clone appeared a single time. The germline gene is not matched at one end of the junction; a read error may be the cause. This chain uses TRBV3-1 (or the pseudogene TRBV3-2) with TRBJ2-7, with 7 bases matching TRBD2. Per germline, CDR1 LGHDT and CDR2 YNNKEL (reference sequence). This CDR3 spans 15 amino acids. The CDR3 DNA is TGTGCCAGCAGCAAAGACCGGCGGGGGACCTACGAGCAGTACTTC. Amino acids: CASSKDRRGTYEQYF.

The chain recombines TRBV5-1 with TRBJ2-2, with 9 bases identical to TRBD1. CDR3 size: 14 residues. Germline V CDR1 and CDR2: SGHRS, YFSETQ. J lost 6 bases, V lost 5 bases, and 5 bases had no gene match. CDR3 DNA: TGCGCCAGCAGGGGGACAGGGACCCCCGGGGAGCTGTTTTTT. As protein: CASRGTGTPGELFF.

The gene calls are TRBV5-6 and TRBJ2-1, with D possibly matching TRBD2 (6 bases). The germline CDR1 and CDR2 sequences are SGHDT and YYEEEE. CDR3 size: 15 residues. The ends were cut back, 0 bases at V and 5 bases at J, with 12 bases in the middle. The CDR3 reads CASSLVVAANNEQFF. CDR3 nucleotides: TGTGCCAGCAGCTTGGTAGTAGCGGCCAACAATGAGCAGTTCTTC.

Many counts were recorded for this clone. The chain carries TRBV19 and TRBJ2-7; TRBD2 matches at 11 bases. Germline CDR1 LNHDA, CDR2 SQIVND (reference sequence). The CDR3 runs 16 residues. V lost 4 bases to trimming and J lost 1 base; unmatched junction nucleotides: 6. The CDR3 DNA reads TGTGCCAGTAGTACTAGAGGGACTAGCGGTTCCTACGAGCAGTACTTC. It yields the protein CASSTRGTSGSYEQYF.

The rearrangement joins TRBV3-1 (or the pseudogene TRBV3-2) to TRBJ1-3, with D uncertain. CDR3 length equals 14 residues. With 1 base removed from V and 0 bases from J, the gap between germline ends came to 4 bases. CDR1 is LGHDT and CDR2 is YNNKEL in the germline V gene (reference sequence). CDR3 protein: CASSQASSGNTIYF. The CDR3 bases are TGTGCCAGCAGCCAAGCTAGCTCTGGAAACACCATATATTTT.

The chain combines TRBV6-1 with TRBJ1-3; D is ambiguous. Germline-derived CDR1 and CDR2 are MNHNS and SASEGT. V lost 3 bases and J 1 base, leaving 13 bases between the germline ends. This CDR3 is 16 amino acids long. The CDR3 bases are TGTGCCAGCAGTGACGCCCCGTTCGAGTCTGGAAACACCATATATTTT. Translating it yields CASSDAPFESGNTIYF.

The V and J genes are TRBV2 and TRBJ2-7; 10 bases match TRBD1. J lost 4 bases, V lost 6 bases, and 18 bases had no gene match. Germline V gene data show CDR1 as SNHLY and CDR2 as FYNNEI. This CDR3 is 18 amino acids long. CDR3 sequence: CASRETGGRSYTSYEQYF. CDR3 bases: TGTGCCAGCAGAGAGACAGGGGGCCGAAGTTACACGTCTTACGAGCAGTACTTC.

J is TRBJ2-5 and V is TRBV11-1, with D perhaps TRBD2 (5 bases). V was trimmed by 6 bases and J by 4 bases, leaving 12 bases between them. Per the germline V gene, CDR1 is SGHAT and CDR2 is FQDESV (reference sequence). CDR3 length: 13 amino acids. The CDR3 nucleotides read TGTGCCAGCAGTCTGGGTCGGGGAGAGACCCAGTACTTC. Amino acid sequence: CASSLGRGETQYF.

The chain is built from TRBV10-3 and TRBJ2-2; 7 bases agree with TRBD2. CDR1 is ENHRY, CDR2 SYGVKD, per germline. The CDR3 runs 15 residues. The J segment lost 6 bases and the V segment lost 3 bases, leaving 7 bases of the junction unmatched. The CDR3 is CAISEGRGSPGELFF. The CDR3 DNA reads TGTGCCATCAGTGAAGGCCGCGGGAGCCCCGGGGAGCTGTTTTTT.

This chain joins TRBV7-9 and TRBJ2-7; TRBD1 matches at 7 bases. V shed 2 bases, J shed 0 bases, and the junction held 4 bases outside the gene matches. Germline assignment: CDR1 SEHNR and CDR2 FQNEAQ (reference sequence). The CDR3 is 15 amino acids. CDR3 loop: CASSLTTGSSYEQYF. The CDR3 DNA reads as TGTGCCAGCAGCTTAACGACAGGGAGCTCCTACGAGCAGTACTTC.

The chain joins TRBV9 to TRBJ1-3; D perhaps matches TRBD1 (6 bases). Germline V gene sequence: CDR1 SGDLS, CDR2 YYNGEE. The CDR3 covers 15 residues. The germline V and J ends were trimmed by 3 bases and 2 bases, with 12 bases remaining between them. The CDR3 DNA is TGTGCCAGCAGCGGACTGGCAGGGGCTGGAAACACCATATATTTT. Translated, it gives CASSGLAGAGNTIYF.

As DNA, the CDR3 is TGTGCCAGCAGCTCCTTGACCGAGGCGTACCAGCAGTACTTC. Its translation: CASSSLTEAYQQYF. This chain connects TRBV11-2 to TRBJ2-7, with no clear D. The V gene's germline CDR1 is SGHAT and CDR2 FQNNGV. This CDR3 has 14 amino acids. Trimming cost V 4 bases and J 8 bases, with 18 bases left between them.

The chain uses TRBV11-2 and TRBJ2-7; D call uncertain. V gave up 5 bases and J gave up 0 bases, with 11 bases separating them. The CDR3 has 14 amino acids. Germline V CDR1 and CDR2: SGHAT, FQNNGV. CDR3 DNA sequence: TGTGCCAGCAGCCAGACTTCGATCTCCTACGAGCAGTACTTC. This sequence encodes CASSQTSISYEQYF.

This sequence joins TRBV19 and TRBJ1-1; no clear D. CDR3 length: 15 amino acids. Germline loops: CDR1 LNHDA, CDR2 SQIVND (reference sequence). V shed 0 bases and J shed 10 bases, with 18 bases lying between them. This CDR3 is CASSIDREIRTVAFF. CDR3 DNA: TGTGCCAGTAGTATAGATCGGGAGATAAGGACGGTAGCTTTCTTT.

The genes are TRBV27 and TRBJ2-3; 9 bases are shared with TRBD2. This CDR3 has 16 residues. The junction had 8 bases not matched to a gene; V was cut back by 5 bases and J by 2 bases. Per germline, CDR1 MNHEY and CDR2 SMNVEV (reference sequence). CDR3 sequence: CASSEGSGSITDTQYF. The CDR3, as DNA: TGTGCCAGCAGTGAAGGTAGCGGGAGTATCACAGATACGCAGTATTTT.

The chain couples TRBV28 to TRBJ2-1, with 15 bases identical to TRBD2. Per the germline V gene, CDR1 is MDHEN and CDR2 is SYDVKM. Trimming at V came to 8 bases and at J to 3 bases, leaving 8 bases not matched to a gene. The CDR3 is 17 residues long. The CDR3 region is CASGLAGGPVVYNEQFF. In DNA form, the CDR3 reads TGTGCCAGCGGACTAGCGGGAGGGCCGGTGGTCTACAATGAGCAGTTCTTC.

This chain uses TRBV10-3 with TRBJ1-2; no reliable D call. CDR3 size: 12 residues. Germline CDR1 ENHRY, CDR2 SYGVKD. Trimming shortened V by 3 bases and J by 5 bases, and 7 bases separated the two germline ends. The CDR3 bases are TGTGCCATCAGTGATTTCGAGTATGGCTACACCTTC. It yields the protein CAISDFEYGYTF.

This clone was counted once. This chain connects TRBV18 to TRBJ1-2; D is perhaps TRBD1 (5 bases). This CDR3 has 13 residues. Deletions cut 7 bases from V and 4 bases from J, with 13 bases between. Germline CDR1 reads KGHSH; CDR2 reads LQKENI. The CDR3 coding sequence is TGTGCCAGCTTCACCCCAGGGTTCTATGGCTACACCTTC. Protein product: CASFTPGFYGYTF.

The chain links TRBV4-1 to TRBJ1-2, with 9 bases matching TRBD1. After removal of 0 bases from V and 6 bases from J, the junction contained 8 bases not matched to a gene. The CDR3 is 16 amino acids. Germline V gives CDR1 MGHRA, CDR2 YSYEKL. In DNA form, the CDR3 reads TGCGCCAGCAGCCAAGATACCGTTTGGGACAGGGATGGCTACACCTTC. This codes for CASSQDTVWDRDGYTF.

This clone was observed a few times. The rearrangement uses TRBV6-5 and TRBJ1-1; the match to TRBD1 covers 9 bases. CDR1 is MNHEY and CDR2 is SVGAGI in the germline V gene. CDR3 length: 14 residues. The V gene end was trimmed by 11 bases and the J gene end by 5 bases; junction bases not matched to a gene: 12. The CDR3, as DNA: TGTGCCGGGGTCAGGACAGGGGAAGGAACTGAAGCTTTCTTT. Protein: CAGVRTGEGTEAFF.

The chain employs TRBV4-2 and TRBJ2-2; 10 bases align to TRBD2. The V gene's germline CDR1 is LGHNA and CDR2 YNFKEQ. The CDR3 sequence is 16 residues long. V was clipped by 1 base and J by 1 base; unmatched bases: 0. The DNA for the CDR3 is TGTGCCAGCAGCCAAGGGACTAGCGGGAACACCGGGGAGCTGTTTTTT. It translates to CASSQGTSGNTGELFF.